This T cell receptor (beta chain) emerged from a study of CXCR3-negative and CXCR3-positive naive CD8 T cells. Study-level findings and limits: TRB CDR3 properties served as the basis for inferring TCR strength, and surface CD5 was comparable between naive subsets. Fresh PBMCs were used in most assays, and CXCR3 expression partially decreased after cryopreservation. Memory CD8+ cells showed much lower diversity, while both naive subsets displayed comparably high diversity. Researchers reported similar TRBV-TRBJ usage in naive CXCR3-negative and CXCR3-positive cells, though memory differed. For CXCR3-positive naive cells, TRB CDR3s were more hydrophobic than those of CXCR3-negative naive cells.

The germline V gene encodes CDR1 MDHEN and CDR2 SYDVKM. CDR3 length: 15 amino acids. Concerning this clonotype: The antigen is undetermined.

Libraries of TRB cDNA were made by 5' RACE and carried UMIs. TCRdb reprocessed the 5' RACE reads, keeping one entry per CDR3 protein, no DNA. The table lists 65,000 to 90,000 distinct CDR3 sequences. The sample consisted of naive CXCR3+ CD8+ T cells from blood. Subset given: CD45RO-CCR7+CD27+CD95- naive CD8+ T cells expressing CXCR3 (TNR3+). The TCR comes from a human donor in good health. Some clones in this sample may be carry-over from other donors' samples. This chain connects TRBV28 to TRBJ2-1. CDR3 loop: CASTRERELYNEQFF.